This TCR beta chain stems from a study of cytomegalovirus exposure and HLA in healthy donors. General study findings and limits: The classifier reportedly diagnosed cytomegalovirus status with high sensitivity and specificity. Usually a TCR sequence was rare, but some public TCRs were found in many donors.

As to this clone: Its antigen remains unidentified.

13 Jbeta primers and 60 Vbeta primers were used for the PCR. Clones were read by immunoSEQ multiplex PCR, and TCRdb kept only the in-frame ones, dropping some. The sample carries about 94,000 clones, about four fifths recorded once. The junction had 9 bases not matched to a gene; V was cut back by 3 bases and J by 5 bases. CDR1 is MDHEN, CDR2 SYDVKM, per germline. The CDR3 has 16 residues. Each of the donors was a healthy bone marrow donor. The V call is TRBV28, the J call TRBJ2-2; TRBD1 matches at 7 bases. The receptor comes from a woman aged 40 to 50 in good health and CMV-seronegative. The sequenced sample consisted of PBMCs. The CDR3 here is CASSFFSGQRTGELFF. DNA of the CDR3: TGTGCCAGCAGTTTTTTCTCGGGACAGAGGACCGGGGAGCTGTTTTTT.